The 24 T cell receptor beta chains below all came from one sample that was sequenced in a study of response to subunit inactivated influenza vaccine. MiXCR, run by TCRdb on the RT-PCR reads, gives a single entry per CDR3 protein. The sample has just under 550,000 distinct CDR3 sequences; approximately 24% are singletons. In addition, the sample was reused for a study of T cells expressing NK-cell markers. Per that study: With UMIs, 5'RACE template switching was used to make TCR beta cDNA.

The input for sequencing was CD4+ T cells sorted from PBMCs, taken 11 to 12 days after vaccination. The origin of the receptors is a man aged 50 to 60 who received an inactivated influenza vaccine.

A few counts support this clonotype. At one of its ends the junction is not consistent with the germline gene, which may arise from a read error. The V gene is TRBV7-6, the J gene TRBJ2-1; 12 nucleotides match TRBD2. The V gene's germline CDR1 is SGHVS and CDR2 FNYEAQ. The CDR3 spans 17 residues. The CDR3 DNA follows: TGCGCCAGCAGCTTCCAGACTAGCGGGAGCTCCTACAATGAGCAGTTCTTC. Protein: CASSFQTSGSSYNEQFF.

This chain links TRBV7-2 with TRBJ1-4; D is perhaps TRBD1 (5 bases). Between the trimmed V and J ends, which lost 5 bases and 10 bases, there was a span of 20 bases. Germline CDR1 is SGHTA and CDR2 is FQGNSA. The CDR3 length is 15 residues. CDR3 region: CASSRARNRPGKLFF. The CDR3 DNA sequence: TGTGCCAGCAGCCGGGCTAGGAACAGGCCGGGAAAACTGTTTTTT.

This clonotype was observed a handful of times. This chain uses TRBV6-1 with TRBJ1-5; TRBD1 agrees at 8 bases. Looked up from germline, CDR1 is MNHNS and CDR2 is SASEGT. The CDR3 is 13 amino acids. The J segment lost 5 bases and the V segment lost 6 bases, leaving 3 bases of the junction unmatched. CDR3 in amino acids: CASRLTGDQPQHF. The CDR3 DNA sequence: TGTGCCAGCAGGCTGACAGGGGATCAGCCCCAGCATTTT.

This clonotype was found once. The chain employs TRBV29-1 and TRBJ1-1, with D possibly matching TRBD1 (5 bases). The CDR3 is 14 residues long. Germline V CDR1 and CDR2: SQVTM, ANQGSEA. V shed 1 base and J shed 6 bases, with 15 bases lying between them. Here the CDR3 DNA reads TGCAGCGTTGAAGTTGGGGGGTTGGGGGCTGAAGCTTTCTTT. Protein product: CSVEVGGLGAEAFF.

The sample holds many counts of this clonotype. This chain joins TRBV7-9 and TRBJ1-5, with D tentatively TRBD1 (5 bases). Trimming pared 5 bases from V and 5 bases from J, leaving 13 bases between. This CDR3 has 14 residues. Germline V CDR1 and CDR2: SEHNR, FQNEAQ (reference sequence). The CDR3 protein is CASSRGRDHQPQHF. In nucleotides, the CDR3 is TGTGCCAGCAGCCGAGGGCGGGACCATCAGCCCCAGCATTTT.

The CDR3 nucleotides are TGCGCCAGCAGCTTATTCTCCGGGACCGGCTCCTACGAGCAGTACTTC. Amino acids: CASSLFSGTGSYEQYF. The gene calls are TRBV5-1 and TRBJ2-7, with D tentatively TRBD1 or TRBD2 (5 bases each). CDR3 size: 16 residues. V lost 2 bases and J lost 0, with 15 bases in between. Looked up from germline, CDR1 is SGHRS and CDR2 is YFSETQ. Full variable domain (remainder filled in from reference TRBV5-1 and TRBJ2-7): KAGVTQTPRYLIKTRGQQVTLSCSPISGHRSVSWYQQTPGQGLQFLFEYFSETQRNKGNFPGRFSGRQFSNSRSEMNVSTLELGDSALYLCASSLFSGTGSYEQYFGPGTRLTVT.

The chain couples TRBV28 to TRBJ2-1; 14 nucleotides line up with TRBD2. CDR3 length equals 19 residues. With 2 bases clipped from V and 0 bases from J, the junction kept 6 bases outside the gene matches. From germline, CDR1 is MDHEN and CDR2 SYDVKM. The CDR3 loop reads CASSLLVGTSGSSYNEQFF. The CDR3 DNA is TGTGCCAGCAGTTTACTCGTCGGGACTAGCGGGAGCTCCTACAATGAGCAGTTCTTC.

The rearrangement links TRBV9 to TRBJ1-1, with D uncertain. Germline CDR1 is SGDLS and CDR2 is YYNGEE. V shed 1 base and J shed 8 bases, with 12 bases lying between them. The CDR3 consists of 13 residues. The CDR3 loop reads CASSVRWGGEAFF. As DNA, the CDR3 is TGTGCCAGCAGCGTACGATGGGGTGGAGAAGCTTTCTTT.

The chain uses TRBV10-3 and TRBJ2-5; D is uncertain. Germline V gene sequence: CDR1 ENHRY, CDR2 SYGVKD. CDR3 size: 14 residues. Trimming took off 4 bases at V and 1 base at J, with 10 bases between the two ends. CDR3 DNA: TGTGCCATCAGTGCAGCGCGGACCCAAGAGACCCAGTACTTC. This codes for CAISAARTQETQYF.

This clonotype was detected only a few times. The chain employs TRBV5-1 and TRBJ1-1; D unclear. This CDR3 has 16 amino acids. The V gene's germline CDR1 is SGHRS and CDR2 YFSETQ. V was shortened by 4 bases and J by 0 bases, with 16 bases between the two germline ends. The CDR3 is CASSQQRAELNTEAFF. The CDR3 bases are TGCGCCAGCAGCCAGCAAAGGGCCGAGCTGAACACTGAAGCTTTCTTT. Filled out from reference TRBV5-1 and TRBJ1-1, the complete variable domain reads KAGVTQTPRYLIKTRGQQVTLSCSPISGHRSVSWYQQTPGQGLQFLFEYFSETQRNKGNFPGRFSGRQFSNSRSEMNVSTLELGDSALYLCASSQQRAELNTEAFFGQGTRLTVV.

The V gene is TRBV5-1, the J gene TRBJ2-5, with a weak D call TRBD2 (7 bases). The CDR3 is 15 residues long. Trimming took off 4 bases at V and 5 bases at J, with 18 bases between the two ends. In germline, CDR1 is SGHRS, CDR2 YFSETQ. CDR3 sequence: CASSLEGGSVETQYF. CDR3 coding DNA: TGCGCCAGCAGCCTGGAGGGGGGGTCCGTGGAGACCCAGTACTTC.

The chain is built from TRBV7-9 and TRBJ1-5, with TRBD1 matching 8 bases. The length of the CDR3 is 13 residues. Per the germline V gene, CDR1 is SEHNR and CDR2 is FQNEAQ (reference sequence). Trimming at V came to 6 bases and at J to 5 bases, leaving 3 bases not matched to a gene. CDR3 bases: TGTGCCAGCAGTCAGACAGGGGATCAGCCCCAGCATTTT. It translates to CASSQTGDQPQHF.

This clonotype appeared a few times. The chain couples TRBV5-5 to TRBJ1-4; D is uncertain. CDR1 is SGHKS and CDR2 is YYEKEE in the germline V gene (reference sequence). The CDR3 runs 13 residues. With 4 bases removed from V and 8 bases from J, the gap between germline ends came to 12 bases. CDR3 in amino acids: CASSASREEKLFF. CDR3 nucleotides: TGTGCCAGCAGCGCTAGTCGGGAAGAAAAACTGTTTTTT.

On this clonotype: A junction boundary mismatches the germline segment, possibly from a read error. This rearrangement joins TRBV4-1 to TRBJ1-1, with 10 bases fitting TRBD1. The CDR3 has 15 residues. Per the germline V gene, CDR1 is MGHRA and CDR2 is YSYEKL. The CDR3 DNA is TGCGCCAGCAGCAGAGAGGAGAGGGACAGGGGACGGGCTTTCTTC. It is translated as CASSREERDRGRAFF.

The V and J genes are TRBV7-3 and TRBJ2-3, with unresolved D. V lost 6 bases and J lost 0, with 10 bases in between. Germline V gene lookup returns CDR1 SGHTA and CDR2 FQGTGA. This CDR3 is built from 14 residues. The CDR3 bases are TGTGCCAGCAGAGCCAGATCCAGCACAGATACGCAGTATTTT. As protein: CASRARSSTDTQYF.

CDR3 DNA: TGTGCCAGCAGAGATAGCGCTCCCTCCTACAATGAGCAGTTCTTC. The encoded protein is CASRDSAPSYNEQFF. The V and J genes are TRBV12-3 or TRBV12-4 and TRBJ2-1; D is possibly TRBD2 (5 bases). The length of the CDR3 is 15 residues. V lost 6 bases, J lost 0 bases, and 12 bases lay in between.

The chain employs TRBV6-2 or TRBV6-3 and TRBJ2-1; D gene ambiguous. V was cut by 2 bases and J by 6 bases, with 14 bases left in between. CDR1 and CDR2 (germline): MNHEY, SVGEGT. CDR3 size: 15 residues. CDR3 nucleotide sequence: TGTGCCAGCAGTTACAGGGAACGTTCGGTCAATGAGCAGTTCTTC. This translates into CASSYRERSVNEQFF.

The CDR3 loop is CAIGQYLNTEAFF. The CDR3 DNA follows: TGTGCCATAGGACAGTATCTGAACACTGAAGCTTTCTTT. This chain joins TRBV10-3 and TRBJ1-1, with a weak D call TRBD1 (6 bases). Between the trimmed V and J ends, which lost 9 bases and 0 bases, there was a span of 11 bases. CDR1 and CDR2 (germline): ENHRY, SYGVKD. The CDR3 is 13 amino acids.

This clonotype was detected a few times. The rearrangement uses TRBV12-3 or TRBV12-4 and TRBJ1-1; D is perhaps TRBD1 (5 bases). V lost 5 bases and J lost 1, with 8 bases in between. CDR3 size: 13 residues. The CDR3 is CASSHGGNTEAFF. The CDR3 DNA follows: TGTGCCAGCAGTCACGGGGGGAACACTGAAGCTTTCTTT.

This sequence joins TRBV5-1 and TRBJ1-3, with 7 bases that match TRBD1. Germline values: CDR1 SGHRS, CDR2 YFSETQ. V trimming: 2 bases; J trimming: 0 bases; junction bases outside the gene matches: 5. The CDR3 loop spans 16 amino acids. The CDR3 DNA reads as TGCGCCAGCAGCTTACAGGGGTCCAACTCTGGAAACACCATATATTTT. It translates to CASSLQGSNSGNTIYF.

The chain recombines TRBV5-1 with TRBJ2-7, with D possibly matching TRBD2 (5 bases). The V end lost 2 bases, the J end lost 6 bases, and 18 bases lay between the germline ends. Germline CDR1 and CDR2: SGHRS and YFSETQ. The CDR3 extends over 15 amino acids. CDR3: CASSFSSGIVAEQYF. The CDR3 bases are TGCGCCAGCAGCTTTTCCTCCGGGATTGTTGCCGAGCAGTACTTC.

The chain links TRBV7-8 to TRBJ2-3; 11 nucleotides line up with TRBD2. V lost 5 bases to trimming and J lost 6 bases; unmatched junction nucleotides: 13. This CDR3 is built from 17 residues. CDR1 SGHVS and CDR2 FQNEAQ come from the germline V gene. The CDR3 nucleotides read TGTGCCAGCAGCCCCCGTGTAGCGGGAGGGCCATGGGATACGCAGTATTTT. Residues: CASSPRVAGGPWDTQYF. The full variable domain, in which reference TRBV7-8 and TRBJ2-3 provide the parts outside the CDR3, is GAGVSQSPRYKVAKRGQDVALRCDPISGHVSLFWYQQALGQGPEFLTYFQNEAQLDKSGLPSDRFFAERPEGSVSTLKIQRTQQEDSAVYLCASSPRVAGGPWDTQYFGPGTRLTVL.

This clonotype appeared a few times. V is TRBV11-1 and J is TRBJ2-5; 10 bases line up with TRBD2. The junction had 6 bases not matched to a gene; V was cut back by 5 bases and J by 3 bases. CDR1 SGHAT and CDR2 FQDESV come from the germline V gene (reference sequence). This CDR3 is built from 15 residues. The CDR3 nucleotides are TGTGCCAGCAGCACGGGACTAGCGCACAAAGAGACCCAGTACTTC. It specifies CASSTGLAHKETQYF.

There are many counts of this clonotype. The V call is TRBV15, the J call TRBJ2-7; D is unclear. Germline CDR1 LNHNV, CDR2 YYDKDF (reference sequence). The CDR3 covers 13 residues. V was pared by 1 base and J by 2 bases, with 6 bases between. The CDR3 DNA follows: TGTGCCACCAGCAGAGCCCCGACCTACGAGCAGTACTTC. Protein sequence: CATSRAPTYEQYF.